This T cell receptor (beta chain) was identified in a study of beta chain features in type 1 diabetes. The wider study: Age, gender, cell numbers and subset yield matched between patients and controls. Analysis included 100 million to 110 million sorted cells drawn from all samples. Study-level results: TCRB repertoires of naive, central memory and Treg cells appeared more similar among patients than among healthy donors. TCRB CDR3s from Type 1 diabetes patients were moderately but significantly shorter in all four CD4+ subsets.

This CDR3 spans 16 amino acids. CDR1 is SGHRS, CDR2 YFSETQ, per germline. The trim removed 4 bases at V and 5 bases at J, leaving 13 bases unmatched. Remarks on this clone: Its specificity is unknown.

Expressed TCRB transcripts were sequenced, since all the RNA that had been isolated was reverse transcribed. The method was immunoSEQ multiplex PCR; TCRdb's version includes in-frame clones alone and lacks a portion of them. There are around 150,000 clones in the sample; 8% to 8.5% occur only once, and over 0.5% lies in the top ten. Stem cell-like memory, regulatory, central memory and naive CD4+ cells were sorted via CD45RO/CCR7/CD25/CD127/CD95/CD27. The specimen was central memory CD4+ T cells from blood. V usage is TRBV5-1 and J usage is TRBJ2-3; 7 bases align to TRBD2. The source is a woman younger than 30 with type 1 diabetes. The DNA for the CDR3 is TGCGCCAGCAGCCCCCAGTTTCTAGCGGCTCGAGATACGCAGTATTTT. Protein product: CASSPQFLAARDTQYF.